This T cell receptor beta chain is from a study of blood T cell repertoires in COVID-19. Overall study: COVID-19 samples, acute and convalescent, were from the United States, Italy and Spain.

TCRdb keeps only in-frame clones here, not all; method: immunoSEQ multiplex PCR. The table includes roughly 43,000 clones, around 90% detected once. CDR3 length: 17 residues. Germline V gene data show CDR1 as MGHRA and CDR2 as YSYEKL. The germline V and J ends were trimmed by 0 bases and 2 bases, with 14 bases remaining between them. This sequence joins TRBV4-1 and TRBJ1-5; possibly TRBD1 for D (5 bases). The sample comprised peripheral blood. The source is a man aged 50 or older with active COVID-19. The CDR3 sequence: CASSQEARRVGNQPQHF. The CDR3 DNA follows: TGCGCCAGCAGCCAAGAAGCACGCAGGGTTGGCAATCAGCCCCAGCATTTT.